A single sample gave rise to the 5 T cell receptor beta chains below, sequenced in a study of T cells after yellow fever vaccination. TCRdb redid the calling of the 5' RACE reads with MiXCR, one entry per CDR3 protein. The sample has more than 95,000 distinct CDR3 sequences, around 7.4% seen once. The material was CD4+ T cells sorted from PBMCs, obtained 10 days after the first yellow fever vaccination. The source is a man between 18 and 35 years old who received the YFV17D yellow fever vaccine.

This clonotype was counted ten times or more. This chain uses TRBV7-3 with TRBJ2-5; D possibly uses TRBD1 or TRBD2 (5 bases each). The germline CDR1 and CDR2 sequences are SGHTA and FQGTGA. The CDR3 runs 16 residues. Trimming took 0 bases from V and 5 from J, leaving 16 bases between them. The CDR3 spells CASSLTITGRGETQYF. CDR3 DNA sequence: TGTGCCAGCAGCTTAACGATTACGGGCCGGGGCGAGACCCAGTACTTC. Looking up the rest from reference TRBV7-3 and TRBJ2-5 gives the full variable domain: GAGVSQTPSNKVTEKGKYVELRCDPISGHTALYWYRQSLGQGPEFLIYFQGTGAADDSGLPNDRFFAVRPEGSVSTLKIQRTERGDSAVYLCASSLTITGRGETQYFGPGTRLLVL.

At least ten counts were recorded for this clonotype. The genes are TRBV5-1 and TRBJ1-1, with TRBD1 matching 9 bases. Germline assignment: CDR1 SGHRS and CDR2 YFSETQ. After removal of 2 bases from V and 3 bases from J, the junction contained 5 bases not matched to a gene. CDR3 length: 15 amino acids. The CDR3 DNA reads as TGCGCCAGCAGCTTACAGGGGGCGCAGGACACTGAAGCTTTCTTT. Translated: CASSLQGAQDTEAFF.

In its sample, this clonotype was seen many times. The rearrangement uses TRBV20-1 and TRBJ1-1, with a weak D call TRBD1 (6 bases). Germline values: CDR1 DFQATT, CDR2 SNEGSKA (reference sequence). The CDR3 contains 13 residues. Trimming shortened V by 6 bases and J by 0 bases, and 11 bases separated the two germline ends. CDR3 nucleotides: TGCAGTGCGGGGGACACCATGAACACTGAAGCTTTCTTT. Translated, it gives CSAGDTMNTEAFF.

In this sample, this clonotype turned up many times. The rearrangement links TRBV12-3 or TRBV12-4 to TRBJ1-4; D unclear. The CDR3 has 15 amino acids. Trimming stripped 5 bases from V and 0 bases from J, with 10 bases between. For the CDR3, the DNA is TGTGCCAGCAGTCTTAACTCGGCAACTAATGAAAAACTGTTTTTT. It specifies CASSLNSATNEKLFF.

This clonotype was found a few times. V and J are TRBV7-9 and TRBJ2-5; D may be TRBD1 or TRBD2 (5 bases each). CDR1 and CDR2 from the germline V gene are SEHNR and FQNEAQ (reference sequence). V lost 4 bases, J lost 1 base, and 10 bases lay in between. The CDR3 contains 14 residues. CDR3 DNA: TGTGCCAGCAGCTGGGGACCGCCCCAAGAGACCCAGTACTTC. Protein: CASSWGPPQETQYF.